Below, 10 T cell receptor beta chains from the same sample are listed, as sequenced in a study of cytomegalovirus exposure and HLA in healthy donors. PCR primers comprised 60 Vbeta and 13 Jbeta primers. TCRdb's table, derived via immunoSEQ multiplex PCR, lists solely in-frame clones and lacks some. Of about 130,000 clones listed, 65% to 70% were seen once; the top ten hold over 1.5%. Sequenced material: PBMCs. The source is a human donor in good health.

V gene TRBV19 combines with J gene TRBJ2-5, with D unclear. V was clipped by 3 bases and J by 5 bases, with 7 bases between them. Germline-derived CDR1 and CDR2 are LNHDA and SQIVND (reference sequence). The CDR3 is 12 amino acids. The CDR3 DNA reads as TGTGCCAGTAGTATGGGCTGGGAGACCCAGTACTTC. It translates to CASSMGWETQYF.

The V gene is TRBV7-9, the J gene TRBJ2-4, with TRBD1 matching 9 bases. The germline V gene encodes CDR1 SEHNR and CDR2 FQNEAQ (reference sequence). The V segment lost 5 bases and the J segment 1 base; nucleotides outside the gene matches: 3. This CDR3 is 15 amino acids long. CDR3 region: CASSRDRVAKNIQYF. For the CDR3, the DNA is TGTGCCAGCAGCCGGGACAGGGTTGCCAAAAACATTCAGTACTTC.

This clone was seen more than once but under ten times. V usage is TRBV28 and J usage is TRBJ1-2, with a weak D call TRBD1 (6 bases). The CDR3 consists of 13 residues. The V end was cut by 5 bases, the J end by 5 bases, with 12 bases between. Germline values: CDR1 MDHEN, CDR2 SYDVKM. CDR3 amino acids: CASSPPGHYGYTF. CDR3 nucleotides: TGTGCCAGCAGTCCCCCGGGACATTATGGCTACACCTTC.

Here the CDR3 DNA reads TGTGCCAGCAGCTTAGAAAGCGGGAGTGGCAAAAACATTCAGTACTTC. Its protein product is CASSLESGSGKNIQYF. The rearrangement joins TRBV5-6 to TRBJ2-4, with 8 nucleotides matching TRBD2. Germline-derived CDR1 and CDR2 are SGHDT and YYEEEE. The CDR3 loop spans 16 amino acids. V lost 2 bases to trimming and J lost 3 bases; unmatched junction nucleotides: 7.

This chain links TRBV9 with TRBJ2-5; 11 bases agree with TRBD2. CDR1 is SGDLS and CDR2 is YYNGEE in the germline V gene. There are 18 residues in the CDR3. Trimming took 4 bases from V and 4 from J; bases not matched to a gene: 15. CDR3 coding DNA: TGTGCCAGCAGCCGACGACTAGCGGGATACAGTGGGGCAGAGACCCAGTACTTC. It is translated as CASSRRLAGYSGAETQYF.

The genes are TRBV10-2 and TRBJ2-2; the D gene is possibly TRBD2 (6 bases). This CDR3 has 16 residues. Trimming took 3 bases from V and 3 from J, leaving 14 bases between them. Germline CDR1 and CDR2: WSHSY and SAAADI. The CDR3, as DNA: TGCGCCAGCAGTGATCCCGGGAGAGGGGACACCGGGGAGCTGTTTTTT. Its protein product is CASSDPGRGDTGELFF.

The chain carries TRBV27 and TRBJ1-2; maybe TRBD1 (5 bases). Germline V gene data show CDR1 as MNHEY and CDR2 as SMNVEV (reference sequence). V gave up 5 bases and J gave up 6 bases, with 19 bases separating them. This CDR3 has 15 residues. The CDR3: CASSGGLGVIHGYTF. Written as DNA, the CDR3 is TGTGCCAGCAGTGGGGGGTTAGGGGTAATTCATGGCTACACCTTC.

This clone was counted a few times. The chain carries TRBV9 and TRBJ2-3; TRBD2 is a possible D gene (6 bases). This CDR3 has 15 residues. Trimming removed 0 bases from V and 4 bases from J, with 12 bases in between. Per the germline V gene, CDR1 is SGDLS and CDR2 is YYNGEE. This chain's CDR3 is CASSVGAGIADTQYF. CDR3 DNA sequence: TGTGCCAGCAGCGTAGGGGCGGGAATCGCAGATACGCAGTATTTT.

This chain links TRBV7-9 with TRBJ2-5, with D possibly being TRBD2 (6 bases). The CDR3 has 13 amino acids. CDR1 is SEHNR and CDR2 is FQNEAQ in the germline V gene (reference sequence). V lost 3 bases to trimming and J lost 10 bases, with 15 bases between them. The CDR3 DNA is TGTGCCAGCAGCTTCGGGAGTTCAAGAGACCAGTACTTC. It is translated as CASSFGSSRDQYF.

J is TRBJ2-7 and V is TRBV9; 8 nucleotides agree with TRBD1. CDR1 and CDR2 from the germline V gene are SGDLS and YYNGEE. This CDR3 has 15 residues. With V trimmed by 3 bases and J by 2 bases, 7 bases remained unmatched. CDR3 sequence (DNA): TGTGCCAGCAGCGCGACAGGGGACCGGCCCTACGAGCAGTACTTC. As protein: CASSATGDRPYEQYF.